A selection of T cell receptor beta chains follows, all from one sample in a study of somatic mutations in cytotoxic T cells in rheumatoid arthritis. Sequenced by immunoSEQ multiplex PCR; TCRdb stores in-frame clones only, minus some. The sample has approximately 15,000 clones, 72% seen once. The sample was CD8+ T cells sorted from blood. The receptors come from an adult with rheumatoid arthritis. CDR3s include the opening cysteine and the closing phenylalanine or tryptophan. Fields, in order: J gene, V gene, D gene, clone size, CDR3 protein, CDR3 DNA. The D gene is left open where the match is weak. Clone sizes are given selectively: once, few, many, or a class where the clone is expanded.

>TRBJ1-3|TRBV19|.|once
CATQRNLSGNTIYF
TGTGCCACCCAAAGAAACCTCTCTGGAAACACCATATATTTT
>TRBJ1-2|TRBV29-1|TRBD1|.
CSVEDLGTGGVDYGYTF
TGCAGCGTTGAAGATCTAGGGACAGGTGGGGTGGACTATGGCTACACCTTC
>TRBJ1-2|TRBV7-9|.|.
CASITSGEGNYGYTF
TGTGCCAGCATTACCTCCGGAGAGGGTAACTATGGCTACACCTTC
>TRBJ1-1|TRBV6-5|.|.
CASSYGGANTEAFF
TGTGCCAGCAGTTACGGGGGAGCGAACACTGAAGCTTTCTTT
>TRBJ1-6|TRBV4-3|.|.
CASSRSQGSPLHF
TGCGCCAGCAGCCGATCCCAGGGGTCACCCCTCCACTTT
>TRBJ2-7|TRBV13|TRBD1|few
CASSLGQAFGEQYF
TGTGCCAGCAGCCTGGGACAGGCGTTCGGCGAGCAGTACTTC
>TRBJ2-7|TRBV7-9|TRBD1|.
CASSLVGGDVGEQYF
TGTGCCAGCAGCTTAGTAGGGGGCGATGTAGGCGAGCAGTACTTC
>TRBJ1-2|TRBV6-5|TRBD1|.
CASSSQRTGTDYGYTF
TGTGCCAGCAGTTCGCAAAGGACAGGGACGGACTACGGCTACACCTTC
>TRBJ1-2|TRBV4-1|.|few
CASSQDQQGYYGYTF
TGCGCCAGCAGCCAAGATCAACAGGGATATTATGGCTACACCTTC
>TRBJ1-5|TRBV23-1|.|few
CASSQMLQAGLVGAQHF
TGCGCCAGCAGTCAAATGCTACAGGCGGGCCTTGTTGGAGCCCAGCATTTT
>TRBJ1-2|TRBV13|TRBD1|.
CASSIGTGGGGYTF
TGTGCCAGCAGCATCGGGACAGGGGGGGGTGGCTACACCTTC
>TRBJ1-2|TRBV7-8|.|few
CASSLPGGSYGYTF
TGTGCCAGCAGCTTACCCGGGGGCAGCTATGGCTACACCTTC
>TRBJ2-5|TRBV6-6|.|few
CASSYSAGAETQYF
TGTGCCAGCAGTTACAGTGCAGGGGCGGAGACCCAGTACTTC
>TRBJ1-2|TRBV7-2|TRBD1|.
CASSLVRGDRDGYTF
TGTGCCAGCAGCTTAGTACGGGGGGACAGGGATGGCTACACCTTC
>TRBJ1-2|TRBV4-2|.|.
CASSQEPLIGTYYGYTF
TGTGCCAGCAGCCAAGAGCCCTTAATAGGTACCTACTATGGCTACACCTTC
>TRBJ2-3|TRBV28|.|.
CASSLPREITDTQYF
TGTGCCAGCAGTTTACCGAGGGAAATCACAGATACGCAGTATTTT
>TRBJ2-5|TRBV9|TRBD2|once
CASSVGLAGIQETQYF
TGTGCCAGCAGCGTAGGACTAGCGGGGATCCAAGAGACCCAGTACTTC
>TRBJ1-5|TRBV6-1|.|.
CASSTSAAGGQPQHF
TGTGCCAGCAGCACCAGTGCCGCTGGGGGTCAGCCCCAGCATTTT
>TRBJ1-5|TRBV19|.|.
CASRMTDDGGQPQHF
TGTGCCAGTAGGATGACAGACGATGGGGGACAGCCCCAGCATTTT
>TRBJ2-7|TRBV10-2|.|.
CASGEYEQYF
TGCGCCAGCGGAGAGTACGAGCAGTACTTC
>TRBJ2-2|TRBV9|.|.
CASSVGGADWITGELFF
TGTGCCAGCAGCGTAGGGGGCGCGGACTGGATTACCGGGGAGCTGTTTTTT
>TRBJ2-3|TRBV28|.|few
CASSLGPRRADTQYF
TGTGCCAGCAGTTTAGGGCCTAGGAGGGCAGATACGCAGTATTTT
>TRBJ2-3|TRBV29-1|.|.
CSVDNGRTDTQYF
TGCAGCGTTGACAATGGGAGAACAGATACGCAGTATTTT
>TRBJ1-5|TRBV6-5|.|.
CASSLDGNQPQHF
TGTGCCAGCAGTTTAGACGGAAATCAGCCCCAGCATTTT
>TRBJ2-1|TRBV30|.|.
CAWTDTHSYNEQFF
TGTGCCTGGACCGACACCCACAGCTACAATGAGCAGTTCTTC
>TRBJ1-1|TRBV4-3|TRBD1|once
CASSRDLIRGDEAFF
TGCGCCAGCAGCCGAGACTTGATCAGGGGGGATGAAGCTTTCTTT
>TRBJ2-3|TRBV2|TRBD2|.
CASSETRLAGGDTQYF
TGTGCCAGCAGTGAAACCCGACTGGCCGGGGGGGATACGCAGTATTTT
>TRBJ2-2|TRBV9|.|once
CASSDGYTNTGELFF
TGTGCCAGCAGCGATGGGTATACGAACACCGGGGAGCTGTTTTTT
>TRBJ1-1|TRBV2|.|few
CASSEQGAEAFF
TGTGCCAGCAGTGAACAGGGCGCTGAAGCTTTCTTT
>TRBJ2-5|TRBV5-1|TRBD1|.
CASSMGTGKGETQYF
TGCGCCAGCAGCATGGGGACAGGGAAAGGAGAGACCCAGTACTTC
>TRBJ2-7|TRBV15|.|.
CATSPAGYEQYF
TGTGCCACCAGCCCAGCAGGGTACGAGCAGTACTTC
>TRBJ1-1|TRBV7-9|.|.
CASSLGATESDTEAFF
TGTGCCAGCAGCTTAGGGGCGACAGAATCTGACACTGAAGCTTTCTTT
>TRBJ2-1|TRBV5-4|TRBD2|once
CASTRAGGPGNEQFF
TGTGCCAGCACCCGAGCGGGGGGGCCGGGTAATGAGCAGTTCTTC
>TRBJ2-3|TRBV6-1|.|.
CASMSVDTQYF
TGTGCCAGCATGTCGGTGGATACGCAGTATTTT
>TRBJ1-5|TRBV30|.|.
CAWNFVNQPQHF
TGTGCCTGGAACTTTGTAAATCAGCCCCAGCATTTT
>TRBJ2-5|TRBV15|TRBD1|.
CATRGTAKETQYF
TGTGCCACCAGAGGGACAGCCAAAGAGACCCAGTACTTC
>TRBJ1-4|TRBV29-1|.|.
CSAEGQGAEKLFF
TGCAGCGCTGAGGGCCAGGGTGCTGAAAAACTGTTTTTT
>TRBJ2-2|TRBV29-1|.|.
CSVAGDTGELFF
TGCAGCGTCGCAGGAGACACCGGGGAGCTGTTTTTT
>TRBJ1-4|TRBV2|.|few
CASVPRWEGEKLFF
TGTGCCAGCGTCCCGCGCTGGGAGGGTGAAAAACTGTTTTTT
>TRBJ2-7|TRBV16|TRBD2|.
CASSQSVGGAHEQYF
TGTGCCAGCAGCCAATCCGTCGGGGGGGCCCACGAGCAGTACTTC
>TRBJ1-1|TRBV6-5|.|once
CASSYLTGAEAFF
TGTGCCAGCAGTTACCTGACAGGAGCTGAAGCTTTCTTT
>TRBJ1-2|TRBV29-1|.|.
CSVEGQTNYGYTF
TGCAGCGTTGAAGGCCAGACTAACTATGGCTACACCTTC
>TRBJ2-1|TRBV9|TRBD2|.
CASSVELAGDNEQFF
TGTGCCAGCAGCGTAGAACTAGCGGGGGACAATGAGCAGTTCTTC
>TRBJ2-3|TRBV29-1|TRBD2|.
CSVEETSGGTDTQYF
TGCAGCGTAGAAGAGACTAGCGGGGGTACAGATACGCAGTATTTT
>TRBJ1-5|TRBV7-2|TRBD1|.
CASSWGQGHQPQHF
TGTGCCAGCAGCTGGGGACAGGGTCATCAGCCCCAGCATTTT
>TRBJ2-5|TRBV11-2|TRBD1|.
CASSSRWDRGETQYF
TGTGCCAGCAGCTCCCGATGGGACAGGGGAGAGACCCAGTACTTC
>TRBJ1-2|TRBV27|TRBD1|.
CASSQGQGAGYGYTF
TGTGCCAGCAGTCAAGGACAGGGGGCTGGTTATGGCTACACCTTC
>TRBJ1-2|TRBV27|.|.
CASSSRGGRGYTF
TGTGCCAGCAGTTCAAGAGGAGGCCGGGGCTACACCTTC
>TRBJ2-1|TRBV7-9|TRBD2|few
CASSPTRLAGGHCEQFF
TGTGCCAGCAGCCCCACACGTCTAGCGGGGGGCCACTGTGAGCAGTTCTTC
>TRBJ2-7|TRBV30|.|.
CAWRDLAPEQYF
TGTGCCTGGAGAGATCTAGCTCCCGAGCAGTACTTC
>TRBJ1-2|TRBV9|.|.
CASSVSSRGGGVGYGYTF
TGTGCCAGCAGCGTATCTTCGCGAGGAGGTGGGGTGGGATATGGCTACACCTTC
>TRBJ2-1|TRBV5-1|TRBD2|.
CASSLASGNYNEQFF
TGCGCCAGCAGCTTGGCTAGCGGGAACTACAATGAGCAGTTCTTC
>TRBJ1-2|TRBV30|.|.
CACNDIFYGYTF
TGTGCCTGTAACGACATCTTCTATGGCTACACCTTC
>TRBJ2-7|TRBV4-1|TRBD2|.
CASSAQRGGRWEQYF
TGCGCCAGCAGCGCACAGCGGGGGGGCCGCTGGGAGCAGTACTTC
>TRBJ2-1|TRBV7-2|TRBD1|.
CASSYPGQGYNEQFF
TGTGCCAGCAGCTACCCGGGACAGGGGTACAATGAGCAGTTCTTC
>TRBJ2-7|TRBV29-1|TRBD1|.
CSVEDQNRGYEQYF
TGCAGCGTTGAAGATCAGAACAGGGGATACGAGCAGTACTTC